These 10 T cell receptor beta chains came from one sample sequenced in a study of T cell repertoires in cytomegalovirus infection. TCRdb itself ran the reads through MiXCR, one entry per CDR3 protein. The sample includes some 310,000 distinct CDR3 sequences, approximately 25% seen only once; the top ten take about 14%. These receptors' antigens are unknown. The starting material was cultured PBMCs, obtained from culture after CMV antigen stimulation. The receptors derive from a human donor in good health (CMV status not recorded). Some clones in this sample may be carry-over from other donors' samples.

This clonotype has ten or more counts. The chain employs TRBV7-6 and TRBJ1-6; the D is unclear. Germline V CDR1 and CDR2: SGHVS, FNYEAQ. Trimming took off 1 base at V and 7 bases at J, with 8 bases between the two ends. The CDR3 sequence is 14 residues long. The CDR3 sequence is CASSLVGVNSPLHF. CDR3 DNA sequence: TGTGCCAGCAGCTTAGTAGGCGTAAATTCACCCCTCCACTTT. The full variable domain, its missing parts supplied by reference TRBV7-6 and TRBJ1-6, is GAGVSQSPRYKVTKRGQDVALRCDPISGHVSLYWYRQALGQGPEFLTYFNYEAQQDKSGLPNDRFSAERPEGSISTLTIQRTEQRDSAMYRCASSLVGVNSPLHFGNGTRLTVT.

V gene TRBV20-1 combines with J gene TRBJ2-3; 7 bases agree with TRBD2. The CDR3 is 16 amino acids. The V gene's germline CDR1 is DFQATT and CDR2 SNEGSKA (reference sequence). After removal of 2 bases from V and 2 bases from J, the junction contained 10 bases not matched to a gene. CDR3 DNA: TGCAGTGCTAGATTATATGGCGCGGGAGTCACAGATACGCAGTATTTT. Translation: CSARLYGAGVTDTQYF.

Here the CDR3 DNA reads TGTGCCAGCAGTTCCAGTGGTCCCAGCAATCAGCCCCAGCATTTT. Protein product: CASSSSGPSNQPQHF. This sequence joins TRBV12-3 or TRBV12-4 and TRBJ1-5; no firm D call. V shed 4 bases and J shed 1 base, with 11 bases lying between them. The CDR3 length is 15 residues.

This clonotype was counted a few times. V gene TRBV30 combines with J gene TRBJ2-3, with D perhaps matching TRBD1 or TRBD2 (5 bases each). Trimming pared 4 bases from V and 6 bases from J, leaving 14 bases between. Looked up from germline, CDR1 is GTSNPN and CDR2 is SVGIG (reference sequence). The CDR3 extends over 13 amino acids. The CDR3 region is CAWTAGTLDTQYF. Written as DNA, the CDR3 is TGTGCCTGGACCGCCGGGACCCTGGATACGCAGTATTTT.

The chain joins TRBV7-9 to TRBJ2-7; D is undetermined. The germline V gene encodes CDR1 SEHNR and CDR2 FQNEAQ (reference sequence). Trimming took 0 bases from V and 1 from J, leaving 10 bases between them. There are 15 residues in the CDR3. The CDR3 protein is CASSLAASLSYEQYV. The CDR3 region has the DNA TGTGCCAGCAGCTTAGCGGCCTCCCTTTCCTACGAGCAGTACGTC.

There are a few counts of this clonotype. This rearrangement joins TRBV6-2 or TRBV6-3 to TRBJ2-1; no definite D call. This CDR3 contains 11 residues. V lost 5 bases and J lost 6, with 5 bases in between. CDR1 and CDR2 (germline): MNHEY, SVGEGT. CDR3 amino acids: CASSDANEQFF. CDR3 sequence (DNA): TGTGCCAGCAGTGATGCCAATGAGCAGTTCTTC.

This chain joins TRBV15 and TRBJ2-1; D not resolved. The CDR3 covers 15 residues. Trimming shortened V by 2 bases and J by 12 bases, and 20 bases separated the two germline ends. The germline CDR1 and CDR2 sequences are LNHNV and YYDKDF (reference sequence). The CDR3 region has the DNA TGTGCCACCAGCAGACTGGCAAGCTCCTACACTGCGCAGTTCTTC. It specifies CATSRLASSYTAQFF.

This clonotype was recorded at least ten times. The V and J genes are TRBV7-8 and TRBJ2-5; D is possibly TRBD1 (6 bases). The germline gives CDR1 SGHVS, CDR2 FQNEAQ. The CDR3 covers 16 residues. The ends were cut back, 2 bases at V and 4 bases at J, with 17 bases in the middle. The CDR3 protein is CASSLSQGTRVETQYF. CDR3 sequence (DNA): TGTGCCAGCAGCTTAAGTCAGGGGACCAGGGTAGAGACCCAGTACTTC.

The chain has TRBV19 and TRBJ2-3; D possibly matches TRBD1 or TRBD2 (5 bases each). The CDR3 sequence is 17 residues long. The V end was cut by 0 bases, the J end by 5 bases, with 18 bases between. Germline assignment: CDR1 LNHDA and CDR2 SQIVND (reference sequence). CDR3 protein: CASSIEEGPLHGDTQYF. The CDR3 nucleotides read TGTGCCAGTAGTATAGAAGAGGGACCCCTTCATGGAGATACGCAGTATTTT.

The chain employs TRBV2 and TRBJ2-1; tentative D call: TRBD1 (7 bases). CDR3 length equals 14 residues. The V and J ends lost 6 bases and 8 bases respectively, with 17 bases between them. Germline CDR1 SNHLY, CDR2 FYNNEI. DNA for the CDR3: TGTGCCAGCAGGCGACAGGGCCCTAGCGATGAGCAGTTCTTC. Amino acids: CASRRQGPSDEQFF.